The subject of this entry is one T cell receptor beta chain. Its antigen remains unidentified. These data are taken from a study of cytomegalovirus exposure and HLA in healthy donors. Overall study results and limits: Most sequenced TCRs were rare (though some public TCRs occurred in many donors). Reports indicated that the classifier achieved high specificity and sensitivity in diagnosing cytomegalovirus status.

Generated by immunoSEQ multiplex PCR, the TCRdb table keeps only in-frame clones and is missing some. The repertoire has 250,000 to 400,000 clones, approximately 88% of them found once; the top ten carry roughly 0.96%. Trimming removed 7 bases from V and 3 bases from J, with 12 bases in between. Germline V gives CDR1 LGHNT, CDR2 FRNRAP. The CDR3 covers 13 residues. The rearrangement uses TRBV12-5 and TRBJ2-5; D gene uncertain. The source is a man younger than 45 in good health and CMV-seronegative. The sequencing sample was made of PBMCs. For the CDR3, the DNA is TGTGCTAGTGCCCTGCGTAGCAAAGAGACCCAGTACTTC. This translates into CASALRSKETQYF.